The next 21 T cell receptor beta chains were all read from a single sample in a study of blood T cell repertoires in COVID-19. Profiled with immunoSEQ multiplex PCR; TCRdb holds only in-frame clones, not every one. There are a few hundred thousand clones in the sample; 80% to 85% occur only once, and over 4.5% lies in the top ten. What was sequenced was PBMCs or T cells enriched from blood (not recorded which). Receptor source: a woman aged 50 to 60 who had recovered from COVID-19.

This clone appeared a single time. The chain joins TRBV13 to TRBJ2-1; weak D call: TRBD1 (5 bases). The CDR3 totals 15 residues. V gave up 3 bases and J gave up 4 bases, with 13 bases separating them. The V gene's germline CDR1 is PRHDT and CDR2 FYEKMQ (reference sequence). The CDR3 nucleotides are TGTGCCAGCAGCTTCATCAGGGATCTTTACAATGAGCAGTTCTTC. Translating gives CASSFIRDLYNEQFF.

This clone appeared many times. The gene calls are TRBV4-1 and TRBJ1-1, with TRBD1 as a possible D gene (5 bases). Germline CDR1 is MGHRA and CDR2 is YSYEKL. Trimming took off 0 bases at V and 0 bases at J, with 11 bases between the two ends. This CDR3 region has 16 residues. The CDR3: CASSQEPATVNTEAFF. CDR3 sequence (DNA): TGCGCCAGCAGCCAAGAGCCCGCGACAGTGAACACTGAAGCTTTCTTT.

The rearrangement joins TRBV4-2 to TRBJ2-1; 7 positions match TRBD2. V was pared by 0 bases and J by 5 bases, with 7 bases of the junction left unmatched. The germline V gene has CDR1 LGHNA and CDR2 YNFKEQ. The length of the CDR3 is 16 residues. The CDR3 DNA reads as TGTGCCAGCAGCCAAGATTGGCTAGCGGAGCACAATGAGCAGTTCTTC. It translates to CASSQDWLAEHNEQFF.

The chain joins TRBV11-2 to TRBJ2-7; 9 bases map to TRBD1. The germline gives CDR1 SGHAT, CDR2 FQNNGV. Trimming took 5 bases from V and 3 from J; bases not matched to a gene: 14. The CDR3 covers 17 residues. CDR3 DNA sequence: TGTGCCAGCAGCATTACAGGGGGCGAAAGAGGGAACTACGAGCAGTACTTC. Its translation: CASSITGGERGNYEQYF. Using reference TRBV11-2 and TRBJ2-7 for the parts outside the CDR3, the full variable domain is EAGVAQSPRYKIIEKRQSVAFWCNPISGHATLYWYQQILGQGPKLLIQFQNNGVVDDSQLPKDRFSAERLKGVDSTLKIQPAKLEDSAVYLCASSITGGERGNYEQYFGPGTRLTVT.

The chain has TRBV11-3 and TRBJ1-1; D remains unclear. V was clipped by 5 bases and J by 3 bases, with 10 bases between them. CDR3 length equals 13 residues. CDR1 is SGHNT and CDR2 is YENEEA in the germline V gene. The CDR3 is CASSRDSDTEAFF. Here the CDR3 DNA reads TGTGCCAGCAGCAGGGATAGCGACACTGAAGCTTTCTTT.

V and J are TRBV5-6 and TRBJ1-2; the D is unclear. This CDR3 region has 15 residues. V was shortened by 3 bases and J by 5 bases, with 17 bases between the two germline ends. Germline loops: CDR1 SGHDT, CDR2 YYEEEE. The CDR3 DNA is TGTGCCAGCAGCTGGAGGGAAACTATATCTTATGGCTACACCTTC. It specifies CASSWRETISYGYTF. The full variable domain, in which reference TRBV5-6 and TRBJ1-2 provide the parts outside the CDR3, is DAGVTQSPTHLIKTRGQQVTLRCSPKSGHDTVSWYQQALGQGPQFIFQYYEEEERQRGNFPDRFSGHQFPNYSSELNVNALLLGDSALYLCASSWRETISYGYTFGSGTRLTVV.

CDR3 sequence reads: CASSGDMVTEAFF. CDR3 bases: TGTGCCAGCAGTGGCGACATGGTCACTGAAGCTTTCTTT. V is TRBV2 and J is TRBJ1-1, with unresolved D. Germline V lookup: CDR1 SNHLY, CDR2 FYNNEI. This CDR3 spans 13 amino acids. Trimming pared 4 bases from V and 4 bases from J, leaving 10 bases between.

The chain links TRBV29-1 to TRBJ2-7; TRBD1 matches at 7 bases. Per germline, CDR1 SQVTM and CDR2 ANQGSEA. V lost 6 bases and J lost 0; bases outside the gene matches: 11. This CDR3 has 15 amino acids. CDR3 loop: CSVLLPGQTSYEQYF. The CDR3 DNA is TGCAGCGTCCTTCTTCCGGGACAGACCTCCTACGAGCAGTACTTC.

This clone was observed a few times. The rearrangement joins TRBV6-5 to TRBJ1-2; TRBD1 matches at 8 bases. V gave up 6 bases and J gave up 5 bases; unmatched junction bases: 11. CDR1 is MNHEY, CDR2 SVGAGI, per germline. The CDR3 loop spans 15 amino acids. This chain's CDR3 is CASSQKTGGGYGYTF. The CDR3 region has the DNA TGTGCCAGCAGCCAAAAAACAGGGGGTGGGTATGGCTACACCTTC.

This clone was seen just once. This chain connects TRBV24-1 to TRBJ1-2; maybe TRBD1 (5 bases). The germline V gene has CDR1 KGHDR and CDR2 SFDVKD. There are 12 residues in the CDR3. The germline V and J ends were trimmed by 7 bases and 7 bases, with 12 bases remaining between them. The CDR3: CATRGTGGGYTF. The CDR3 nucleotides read TGTGCCACCAGAGGGACTGGAGGTGGCTACACCTTC.

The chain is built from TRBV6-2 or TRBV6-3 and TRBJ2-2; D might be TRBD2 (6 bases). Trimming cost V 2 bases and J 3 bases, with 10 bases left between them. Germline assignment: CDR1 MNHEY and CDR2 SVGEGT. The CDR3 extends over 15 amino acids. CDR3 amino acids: CASSYAGTYTGELFF. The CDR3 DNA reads TGTGCCAGCAGTTACGCCGGGACTTACACCGGGGAGCTGTTTTTT.

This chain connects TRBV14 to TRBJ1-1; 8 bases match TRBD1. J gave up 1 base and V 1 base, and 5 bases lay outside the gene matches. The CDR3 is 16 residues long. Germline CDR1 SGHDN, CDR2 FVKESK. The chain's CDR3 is CASSQALGQGNTEAFF. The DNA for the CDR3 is TGTGCCAGCAGCCAAGCCCTAGGACAGGGGAACACTGAAGCTTTCTTT.

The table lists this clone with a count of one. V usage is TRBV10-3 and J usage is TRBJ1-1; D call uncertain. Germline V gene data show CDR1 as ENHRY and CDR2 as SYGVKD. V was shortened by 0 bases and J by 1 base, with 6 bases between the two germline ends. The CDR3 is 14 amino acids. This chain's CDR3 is CAISESRPNTEAFF. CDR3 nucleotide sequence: TGTGCCATCAGTGAGTCGAGGCCGAACACTGAAGCTTTCTTT.

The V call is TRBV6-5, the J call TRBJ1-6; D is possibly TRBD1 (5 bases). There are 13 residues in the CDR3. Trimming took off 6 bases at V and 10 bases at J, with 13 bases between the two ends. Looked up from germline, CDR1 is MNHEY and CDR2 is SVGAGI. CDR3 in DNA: TGTGCCAGCAGAACACCTACAGGATCACCCCTCCACTTT. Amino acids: CASRTPTGSPLHF.

Here the CDR3 DNA reads TGTGCCAGCTCACCACTCGGGACAGCCAATCAGCCCCAGCATTTT. It encodes CASSPLGTANQPQHF. The chain combines TRBV18 with TRBJ1-5; 7 positions match TRBD1. The CDR3 runs 15 residues. V lost 1 base and J lost 3; bases outside the gene matches: 3. Germline-derived CDR1 and CDR2 are KGHSH and LQKENI.

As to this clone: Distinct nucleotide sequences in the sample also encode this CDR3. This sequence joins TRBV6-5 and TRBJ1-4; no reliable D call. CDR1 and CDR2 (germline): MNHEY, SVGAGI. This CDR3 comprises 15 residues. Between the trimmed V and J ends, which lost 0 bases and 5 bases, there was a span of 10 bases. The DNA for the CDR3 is TGTGCCAGCAGTTACTCGCCCGGGTCCAATGAAAAACTGTTTTTT. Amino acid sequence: CASSYSPGSNEKLFF.

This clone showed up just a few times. CDR3 loop: CASSVQGNEQFF. DNA for the CDR3: TGCGCCAGCAGCGTACAGGGCAATGAGCAGTTCTTC. The chain has TRBV5-1 and TRBJ2-1, with a tentative D call TRBD1 (6 bases). Germline-derived CDR1 and CDR2 are SGHRS and YFSETQ. V dropped 4 bases and J dropped 6 bases, with 8 bases sitting between them. This CDR3 comprises 12 residues.

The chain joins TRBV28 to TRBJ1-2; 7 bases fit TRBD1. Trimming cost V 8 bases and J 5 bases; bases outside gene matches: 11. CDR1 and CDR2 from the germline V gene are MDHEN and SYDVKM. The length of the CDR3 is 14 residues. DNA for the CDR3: TGTGCCAGCGAAAACACACAGGGGCGTTATGGCTACACCTTC. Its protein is CASENTQGRYGYTF.

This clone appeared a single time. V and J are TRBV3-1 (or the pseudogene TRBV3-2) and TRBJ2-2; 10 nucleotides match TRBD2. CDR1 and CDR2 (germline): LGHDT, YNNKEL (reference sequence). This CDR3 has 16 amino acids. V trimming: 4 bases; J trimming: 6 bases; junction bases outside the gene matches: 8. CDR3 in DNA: TGTGCCAGCAGCCCCTTCGGGACTAGCGTTTCCGGGGAGCTGTTTTTT. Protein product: CASSPFGTSVSGELFF.

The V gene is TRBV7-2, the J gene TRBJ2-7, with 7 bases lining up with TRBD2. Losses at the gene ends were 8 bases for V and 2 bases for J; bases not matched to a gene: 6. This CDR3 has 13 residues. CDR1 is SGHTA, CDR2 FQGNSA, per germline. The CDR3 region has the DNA TGTGCCAGCGGCCGGGACTATACCTACGAGCAGTACTTC. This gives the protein CASGRDYTYEQYF.

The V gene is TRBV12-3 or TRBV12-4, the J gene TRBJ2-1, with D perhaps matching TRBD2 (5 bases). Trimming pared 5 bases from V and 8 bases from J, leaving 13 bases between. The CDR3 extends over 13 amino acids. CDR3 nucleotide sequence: TGTGCCAGCAGTGCAACCTTGGACTATGAGCAGTTCTTC. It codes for CASSATLDYEQFF.